This is a list of T cell receptor beta chains from one sample in a study of tumor and adjacent non-tumor tissue in lung cancer. TCRdb used MiXCR to reprocess the multiplex PCR reads, holding one entry per CDR3 protein. The data contain tens of thousands of distinct CDR3 sequences, roughly 75% of them singletons. The material sequenced was distant non-tumor lung tissue. The receptors originated from a woman aged 50 to 60 with non-small cell lung cancer. The CDR3 runs from the conserved cysteine through the conserved F or W. A D gene is named only where the DNA matches it firmly. Clone size is not always given. Where it is, it says once, few, many or a class for expanded clones.

>NA|TRBV6-1|many|TRBJ1-1
TGTGCCAGCAGTGCGGACTACTCTGAAGCTTTCTTT
CASSADYSEAFF
>NA|TRBV12-3/TRBV12-4|NA|TRBJ1-5
TGTGCCAGCAGTGGCGGAGCTGGCCAGCCCCAGCGTTTT
CASSGGAGQPQRF
>NA|TRBV20-1|NA|TRBJ2-5
TGCAGTACCCAGTACCAAGTGATACAAAAGACCCAGTACTTC
CSTQYQVIQKTQYF
>NA|TRBV14|few|TRBJ2-7
TGTGCCAGCAGGCCCACGGGTTACTACGAGCAGTACTTC
CASRPTGYYEQYF
>TRBD2|TRBV4-2|NA|TRBJ2-5
TGTGCCAGCAGCCTAGCCACGGGACTAGACTACGTGACACAGTACTTC
CASSLATGLDYVTQYF
>NA|TRBV20-1|few|TRBJ2-7
TGCAGTGTTGGCGGCATGACCGCCTACGAGCAGTACTTC
CSVGGMTAYEQYF
>NA|TRBV20-1|NA|TRBJ2-7
TGCAATGCTAGACGAGAGGGATGGGAGCAGTACTTC
CNARREGWEQYF
>NA|TRBV11-3|NA|TRBJ1-1
TGTGTCAGCAGCTTAGAGGTCAGAGGGAACACTGACGCTTTCTTT
CVSSLEVRGNTDAFF
>TRBD2|TRBV4-2|NA|TRBJ2-7
TGTGCCAGCAGCCAAGAAGGGACTAGCGGTATCTACGAGCAGTACTTC
CASSQEGTSGIYEQYF
>NA|TRBV10-3|NA|TRBJ2-3
TGTGCCACCAGTGAGTCCGGCGGGACATTTGCAGATACGCAATATTTT
CATSESGGTFADTQYF
>TRBD2|TRBV4-2|NA|TRBJ2-1
TGTGTCAGCGGCCAGGATTCGGCTAGCGGGAGTTTGTATGAGCAGTTCTTC
CVSGQDSASGSLYEQFF
>NA|TRBV11-2|NA|TRBJ1-4
TGTGCCAGTAGCCTCTATAGCACTAATGAAAAACTGTTTTTT
CASSLYSTNEKLFF
>NA|TRBV10-3|once|TRBJ2-2
TGTGCCATCAGTGAGACGATGGCAGACGGGGAGCTGTTT
CAISETMADGELF
>TRBD2|TRBV20-1|NA|TRBJ2-7
TGCAGTGTTAGAGATATTAGCGGGAATTACGAGCAGTACTTC
CSVRDISGNYEQYF
>TRBD1|TRBV6-1|once|TRBJ2-1
TGTGCCAGCAGTATATCCGGGACAGGGGGACAGAATGAGCAGTTCTTC
CASSISGTGGQNEQFF
>NA|TRBV29-1|NA|TRBJ2-5
TGCAGCGTTATGCCCGGGACAACAAAAGAAACCCAGTACTTC
CSVMPGTTKETQYF
>NA|TRBV20-1|NA|TRBJ2-1
TGCAGTGCTATAGAGGGTACGGTAGAGTTTCGGAATGAGCAGTTCTTC
CSAIEGTVEFRNEQFF
>NA|TRBV4-1|NA|TRBJ1-1
TGCGCCACCAGCCAAGACCGTTACATGGCGAACACTGAAGCTTTCTTT
CATSQDRYMANTEAFF
>NA|TRBV7-8|NA|TRBJ1-5
TGTGCCTGCAGCAGGAGAGGCCTCAGTCAGCCCCAGCATTTT
CACSRRGLSQPQHF
>TRBD1|TRBV4-3|NA|TRBJ2-7
TGCACCAGGAGCCAAGGACAGGGGACAGACTCCTACGAGCAGTACTTC
CTRSQGQGTDSYEQYF
>TRBD1|TRBV20-1|many|TRBJ1-5
TGCAGTGCTAGAGACGTCCACCTGGACAGGGCAATCGGAAGCAATCAGCCCCAGCATTTT
CSARDVHLDRAIGSNQPQHF
>NA|TRBV5-1|few|TRBJ2-5
TGCGCCAGCAGCTTTACCTCTAACATTGTAGCCGGAGAGACCCAGTACTTC
CASSFTSNIVAGETQYF
>NA|TRBV11-1|NA|TRBJ1-1
TGTGTCAGTATGGCCAGGGACGACACTGAAGCTTTCTTT
CVSMARDDTEAFF
>NA|TRBV12-3/TRBV12-4|many|TRBJ1-2
TGTGCCAGCAGTTTAATCCCGTATGGCTACACCTTC
CASSLIPYGYTF
>NA|TRBV11-2|NA|TRBJ1-5
TGTGGCAGCAGCGAGGACGGGAACCAGCCCCAGCATTTT
CGSSEDGNQPQHF
>NA|TRBV12-3/TRBV12-4|NA|TRBJ2-1
TGTGCCAGCAGTCTGGCGGGACCCTACGATGAGCAGTTCTTC
CASSLAGPYDEQFF
>NA|TRBV20-1|many|TRBJ2-3
TGCAGTGGATGGGGGGATACGCAGTATTTT
CSGWGDTQYF
>NA|TRBV1|NA|TRBJ2-5
TGCACCAGCAGCGAAGGTAGCGGCGGTCAAGAGACCCAGTACTTC
CTSSEGSGGQETQYF
>TRBD1|TRBV6-2/TRBV6-3|NA|TRBJ1-2
TGTGCCAGTAGCCGTGGACAGGGGCAGGATAGCTACACCTTC
CASSRGQGQDSYTF
>NA|TRBV11-1|NA|TRBJ2-3
TGTGCCAGCAGCAAAAGGGTACAGTCAGCAACAGATACGCGGTATTTT
CASSKRVQSATDTRYF
>NA|TRBV20-1|once|TRBJ2-7
TGCACTGCTGAAGGTGCCATTTACGAACAGTATTTC
CTAEGAIYEQYF
>NA|TRBV12-3/TRBV12-4|many|TRBJ1-1
TGTGCCAGCGTAACAGGGAGGATTGCCACTGAAGCTTTCTTT
CASVTGRIATEAFF
>NA|TRBV20-1|NA|TRBJ1-1
TGCAGTGCTAGTGACTATGGCAGGAGGAACACTGAAGCTTTGTTT
CSASDYGRRNTEALF
>NA|TRBV29-1|many|TRBJ2-7
TGCAGCGTGGGCCTCACATCCTACGAGCAGTACTTC
CSVGLTSYEQYF
>NA|TRBV29-1|many|TRBJ2-5
TGCAGCATCAAATTACACCTACCGCGGGAGACCCAGTACTTC
CSIKLHLPRETQYF
>TRBD1|TRBV11-2|NA|TRBJ2-3
TGTGCCAGGAGCTTGGGACCAGGGGGAGTTACGCAGTATTTT
CARSLGPGGVTQYF
>TRBD2|TRBV11-1|NA|TRBJ2-5
TGTCCCAGCAGAAAACCGGGACTAGCGTACCGAGAGACCCAGTACTTC
CPSRKPGLAYRETQYF